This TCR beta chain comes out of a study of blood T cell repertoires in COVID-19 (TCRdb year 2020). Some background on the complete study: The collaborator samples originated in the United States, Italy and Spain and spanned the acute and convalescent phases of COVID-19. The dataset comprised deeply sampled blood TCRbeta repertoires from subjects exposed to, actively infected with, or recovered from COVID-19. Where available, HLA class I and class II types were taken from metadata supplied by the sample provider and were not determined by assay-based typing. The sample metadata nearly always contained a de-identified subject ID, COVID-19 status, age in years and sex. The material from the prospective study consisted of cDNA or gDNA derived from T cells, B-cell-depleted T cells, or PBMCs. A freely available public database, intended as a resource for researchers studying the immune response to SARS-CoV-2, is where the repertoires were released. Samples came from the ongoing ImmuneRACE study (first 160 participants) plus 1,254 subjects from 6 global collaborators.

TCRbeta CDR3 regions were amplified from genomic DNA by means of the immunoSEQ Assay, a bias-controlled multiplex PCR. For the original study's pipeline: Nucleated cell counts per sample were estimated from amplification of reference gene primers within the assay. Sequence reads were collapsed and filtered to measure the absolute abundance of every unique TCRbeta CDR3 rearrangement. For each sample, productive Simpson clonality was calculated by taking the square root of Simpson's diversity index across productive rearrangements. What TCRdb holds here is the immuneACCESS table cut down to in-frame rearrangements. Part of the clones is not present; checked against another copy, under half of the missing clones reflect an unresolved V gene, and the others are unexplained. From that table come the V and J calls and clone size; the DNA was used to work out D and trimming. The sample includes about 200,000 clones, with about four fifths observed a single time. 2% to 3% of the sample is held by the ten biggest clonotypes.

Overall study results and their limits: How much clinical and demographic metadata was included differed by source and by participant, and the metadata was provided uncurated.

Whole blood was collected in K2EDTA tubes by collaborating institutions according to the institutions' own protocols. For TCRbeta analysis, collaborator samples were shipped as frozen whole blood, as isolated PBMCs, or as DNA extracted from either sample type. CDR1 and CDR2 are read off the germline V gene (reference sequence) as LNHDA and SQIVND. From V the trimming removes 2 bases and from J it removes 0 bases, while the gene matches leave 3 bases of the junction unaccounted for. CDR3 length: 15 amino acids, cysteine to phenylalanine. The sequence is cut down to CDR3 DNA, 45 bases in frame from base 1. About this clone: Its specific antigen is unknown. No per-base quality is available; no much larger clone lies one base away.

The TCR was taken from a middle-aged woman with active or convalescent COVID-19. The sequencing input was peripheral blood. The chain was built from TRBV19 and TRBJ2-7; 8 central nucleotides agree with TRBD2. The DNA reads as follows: TGTGCCAGTAGTATACGGGGGGGTAGCTCCTACGAGCAGTACTTC. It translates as CASSIRGGSSYEQYF.